These 22 T cell receptor beta chains were sequenced from one sample in a study of CD8 T cells in ankylosing spondylitis. Study conclusions and caveats: Apparently characteristic of ankylosing spondylitis blood was a TCR beta motif (roughly eight highly homologous variants).

MiXCR was run by TCRdb on the 5' RACE reads, yielding one entry per CDR3 protein. The profile shows approximately 440,000 distinct CDR3 sequences, 15% to 20% of them singletons. These receptors' antigens are unknown. The sample comprised blood, either unsorted or a sorted T cell fraction (not recorded which). The receptors were gathered from a male donor with ankylosing spondylitis.

The chain has TRBV4-3 and TRBJ2-3; 9 bases match TRBD2. Per the germline V gene, CDR1 is LGHNA and CDR2 is YSLEER. The CDR3 covers 17 residues. V lost 1 base and J lost 0; bases outside the gene matches: 5. CDR3 in DNA: TGCGCCAGCAGCCAAGCCCCCACTAGCGGGAGCACAGATACGCAGTATTTT. Its translation: CASSQAPTSGSTDTQYF.

The rearrangement links TRBV7-8 to TRBJ1-3, with TRBD1 matching over 10 bases. Trimming at V came to 6 bases and at J to 0 bases, leaving 8 bases not matched to a gene. From germline, CDR1 is SGHVS and CDR2 FQNEAQ. CDR3 length: 17 amino acids. Written as DNA, the CDR3 is TGTGCCAGCAGTGGTATGACAGGGGGCGACTCTGGAAACACCATATATTTT. Amino acids: CASSGMTGGDSGNTIYF.

The chain has TRBV5-1 and TRBJ2-3, with TRBD2 matching 11 bases. Germline assignment: CDR1 SGHRS and CDR2 YFSETQ. Germline trimming cut 3 bases from V and 1 base from J; bases unmatched to any gene: 4. CDR3 length equals 16 residues. The CDR3 DNA is TGCGCCAGCAGCTGGGGACTAGCGGCCCGCACAGATACGCAGTATTTT. It encodes CASSWGLAARTDTQYF.

This clonotype appeared a few times. The chain joins TRBV18 to TRBJ2-2; maybe TRBD1 (5 bases). This CDR3 contains 15 residues. V lost 2 bases and J lost 2, with 9 bases in between. CDR1 and CDR2 (germline): KGHSH, LQKENI. Here the CDR3 DNA reads TGTGCCAGCTCACCATCACAGGCCAACACCGGGGAGCTGTTTTTT. Translation: CASSPSQANTGELFF.

This clonotype has only a few counts. The rearrangement links TRBV7-9 to TRBJ1-2; TRBD1 is a possible D gene (5 bases). Germline lookup yields CDR1 SEHNR and CDR2 FQNEAQ (reference sequence). This CDR3 spans 13 amino acids. Trimming took 5 bases from V and 3 from J, leaving 10 bases between them. The CDR3 reads CASSTDSHYGYTF. CDR3 sequence (DNA): TGTGCCAGCAGCACCGACAGTCACTATGGCTACACCTTC.

A few counts support this clonotype. V gene TRBV6-5 combines with J gene TRBJ2-1; D may be TRBD2 (7 bases). Trimming took off 0 bases at V and 6 bases at J, with 18 bases between the two ends. The CDR3 has 17 residues. Germline V CDR1 and CDR2: MNHEY, SVGAGI. The DNA for the CDR3 is TGTGCCAGCAGTTACTCGATCGTTTGGGGGGGCCTCAATGAGCAGTTCTTC. Translated, it gives CASSYSIVWGGLNEQFF.

This clonotype came up many times. This sequence joins TRBV20-1 and TRBJ2-2; a possible D gene is TRBD1 (5 bases). The CDR3 covers 15 residues. Between the trimmed V and J ends, which lost 3 bases and 5 bases, there was a span of 16 bases. Germline V lookup: CDR1 DFQATT, CDR2 SNEGSKA (reference sequence). For the CDR3, the DNA is TGCAGTGCTAGGGGGCTAGACGGGTTAACCGGGGAGCTGTTTTTT. Its translation is CSARGLDGLTGELFF.

In this sample, this clonotype turned up a few times. The chain joins TRBV11-3 to TRBJ2-1; D gene uncertain. Per the germline V gene, CDR1 is SGHNT and CDR2 is YENEEA. With 4 bases removed from V and 9 bases from J, the gap between germline ends came to 7 bases. The CDR3 is made up of 11 amino acids. CDR3 residues: CASSYSSEQFF. In DNA, the CDR3 is TGTGCCAGCAGCTACAGTAGTGAGCAGTTCTTC.

V and J are TRBV2 and TRBJ2-5; D is uncertain. CDR3 length equals 14 residues. Looked up from germline, CDR1 is SNHLY and CDR2 is FYNNEI. V gave up 8 bases and J gave up 4 bases, with 17 bases separating them. The DNA for the CDR3 is TGTGCCAGCCGGGTGTGGAGCGAAGGAGAGACCCAGTACTTC. Its translation: CASRVWSEGETQYF.

This CDR3 is CASQGPTMNTEAFF. The CDR3 DNA follows: TGTGCCAGTCAGGGGCCGACTATGAACACTGAAGCTTTCTTT. This chain joins TRBV12-3 or TRBV12-4 and TRBJ1-1, with D maybe TRBD1 (6 bases). The ends were cut back, 9 bases at V and 0 bases at J, with 14 bases in the middle. This CDR3 comprises 14 residues.

This clonotype has more than one count but fewer than ten. An end of the junction differs from the germline gene, which may be a read error. The V call is TRBV4-1, the J call TRBJ1-1, with 9 nucleotides matching TRBD1. Germline lookup yields CDR1 MGHRA and CDR2 YSYEKL. The length of the CDR3 is 15 residues. The CDR3 loop reads CASSQRDRGNSEAFF. The CDR3 DNA sequence: TGCGCCAGCAGCCAAAGAGACAGGGGGAACTCTGAAGCTTTCTTT.

This clonotype was found a few times. The genes are TRBV5-1 and TRBJ1-1; D might be TRBD1 (6 bases). This CDR3 comprises 12 residues. Germline CDR1 reads SGHRS; CDR2 reads YFSETQ. V was clipped by 4 bases and J by 10 bases, with 14 bases between them. The CDR3 nucleotides read TGCGCCAGCAGCCTTGAACAGGGACGAGCTTTCTTT. Its translation: CASSLEQGRAFF.

This clonotype has at least ten counts. This chain uses TRBV5-1 with TRBJ1-3; D perhaps matches TRBD1 (6 bases). CDR1 and CDR2 from the germline V gene are SGHRS and YFSETQ. The V end lost 3 bases, the J end lost 0 bases, and 10 bases lay between the germline ends. The CDR3 contains 15 residues. CDR3 amino acids: CASSSDRISGNTIYF. CDR3 coding DNA: TGCGCCAGCAGCTCTGACAGGATCTCTGGAAACACCATATATTTT.

This clonotype was detected only a few times. The chain combines TRBV5-1 with TRBJ2-2; TRBD1 might be the D (6 bases). Germline V lookup: CDR1 SGHRS, CDR2 YFSETQ. Trimming shortened V by 2 bases and J by 5 bases, and 19 bases separated the two germline ends. The CDR3 is 17 residues long. CDR3 amino acids: CASSFSRDIGRTGELFF. For the CDR3, the DNA is TGCGCCAGCAGCTTCTCCCGGGACATCGGAAGGACCGGGGAGCTGTTTTTT.

This clonotype was counted between two and nine times. The genes are TRBV20-1 and TRBJ1-3; no firm D call. The CDR3 sequence is 15 residues long. The germline V gene has CDR1 DFQATT and CDR2 SNEGSKA (reference sequence). V lost 1 base, J lost 2 bases, and 12 bases lay in between. CDR3 sequence (DNA): TGCAGTGCTAGAGGTTCGGCCCGTACTGGAAACACCATATATTTT. This translates into CSARGSARTGNTIYF.

The V call is TRBV25-1, the J call TRBJ2-5; 7 bases match TRBD1. Germline V lookup: CDR1 MGHDK, CDR2 SYGVNS. This CDR3 is 15 amino acids long. With V trimmed by 7 bases and J by 2 bases, 10 bases remained unmatched. The CDR3 loop is CASTPADRVQETQYF. CDR3 coding DNA: TGTGCCAGCACCCCCGCTGACAGGGTACAAGAGACCCAGTACTTC.

This clonotype came up a few times. The V call is TRBV20-1, the J call TRBJ2-2, with a tentative D call TRBD2 (6 bases). Germline V gene sequence: CDR1 DFQATT, CDR2 SNEGSKA (reference sequence). CDR3 length: 12 amino acids. With 3 bases removed from V and 12 bases from J, the gap between germline ends came to 14 bases. Here the CDR3 reads CSASGSSEQLFF. The CDR3 bases are TGCAGTGCTAGCGGATCTAGCGAACAGCTGTTTTTT.

The chain carries TRBV2 and TRBJ1-6; the D gene is possibly TRBD1 (5 bases). V lost 8 bases and J 9 bases, leaving 14 bases between the germline ends. The CDR3 loop spans 13 amino acids. Germline V gene data show CDR1 as SNHLY and CDR2 as FYNNEI. Here the CDR3 reads CASGQGIGSPLHF. Here the CDR3 DNA reads TGTGCCAGCGGTCAGGGTATAGGTTCACCCCTCCACTTT.

The chain has TRBV14 and TRBJ2-1; maybe TRBD2 (6 bases). CDR1 SGHDN and CDR2 FVKESK come from the germline V gene. Trimming took 2 bases from V and 1 from J, leaving 12 bases between them. CDR3 size: 16 residues. The DNA for the CDR3 is TGTGCCAGCAGCCAACACACGGGAGTGTCCTACAATGAGCAGTTCTTC. Residues: CASSQHTGVSYNEQFF.

This clonotype has at least ten counts. V gene TRBV2 combines with J gene TRBJ2-1, with D perhaps assigned TRBD1 or TRBD2 (5 bases each). Germline V gene sequence: CDR1 SNHLY, CDR2 FYNNEI. The V end lost 4 bases, the J end lost 9 bases, and 13 bases lay between the germline ends. The CDR3 spans 13 residues. Here the CDR3 DNA reads TGTGCCAGCAGTGTGGGGGAGAGAGGTGAGCAGTTCTTC. Its protein product is CASSVGERGEQFF.

The chain carries TRBV6-1 and TRBJ1-2; D is unresolved. Germline CDR1 MNHNS, CDR2 SASEGT. There are 15 residues in the CDR3. V was shortened by 6 bases and J by 5 bases, with 19 bases between the two germline ends. This CDR3 reads CASSDTVGGPYGYTF. The CDR3, as DNA: TGTGCCAGCAGCGACACCGTGGGAGGCCCGTATGGCTACACCTTC.

This clonotype has ten or more counts. This rearrangement joins TRBV10-3 to TRBJ1-1; weak D call: TRBD1 (6 bases). The CDR3 loop spans 13 amino acids. Germline V CDR1 and CDR2: ENHRY, SYGVKD. V gave up 5 bases and J gave up 3 bases, with 10 bases separating them. The CDR3 protein is CAISPRGDTEAFF. For the CDR3, the DNA is TGTGCCATCAGTCCCAGGGGAGACACTGAAGCTTTCTTT.